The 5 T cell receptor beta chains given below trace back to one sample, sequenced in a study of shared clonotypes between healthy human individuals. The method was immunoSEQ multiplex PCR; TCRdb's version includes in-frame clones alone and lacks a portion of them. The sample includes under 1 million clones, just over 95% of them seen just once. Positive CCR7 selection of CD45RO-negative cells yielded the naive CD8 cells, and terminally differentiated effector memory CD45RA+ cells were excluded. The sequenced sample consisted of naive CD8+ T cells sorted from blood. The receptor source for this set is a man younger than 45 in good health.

Written as DNA, the CDR3 is TGTGCCAGCAGCGTAGAAGCGGGAGCGGCCTACAATGAGCAGTTCTTC. Its translation is CASSVEAGAAYNEQFF. The V gene is TRBV9, the J gene TRBJ2-1; 8 bases agree with TRBD2. The length of the CDR3 is 16 residues. Per germline, CDR1 SGDLS and CDR2 YYNGEE. With V trimmed by 0 bases and J by 2 bases, 4 bases remained unmatched.

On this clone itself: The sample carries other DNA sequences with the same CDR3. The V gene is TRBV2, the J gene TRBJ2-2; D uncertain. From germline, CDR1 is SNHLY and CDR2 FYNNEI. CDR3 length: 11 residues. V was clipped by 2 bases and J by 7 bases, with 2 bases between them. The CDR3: CASSESGELFF. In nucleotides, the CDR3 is TGTGCCAGCAGTGAAAGCGGGGAGCTGTTTTTT.

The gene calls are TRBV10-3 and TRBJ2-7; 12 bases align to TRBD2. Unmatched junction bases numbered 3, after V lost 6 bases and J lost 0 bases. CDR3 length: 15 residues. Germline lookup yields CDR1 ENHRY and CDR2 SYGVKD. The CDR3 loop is CAIRLTSGSSYEQYF. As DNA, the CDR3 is TGTGCCATCAGGTTGACTAGCGGGAGCTCCTACGAGCAGTACTTC.

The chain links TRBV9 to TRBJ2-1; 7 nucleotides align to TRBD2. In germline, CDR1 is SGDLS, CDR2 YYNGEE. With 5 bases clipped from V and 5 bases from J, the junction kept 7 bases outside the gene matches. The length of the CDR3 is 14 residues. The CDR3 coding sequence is TGTGCCAGCAGACGCGGGAGCGGCGACAATGAGCAGTTCTTC. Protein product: CASRRGSGDNEQFF.

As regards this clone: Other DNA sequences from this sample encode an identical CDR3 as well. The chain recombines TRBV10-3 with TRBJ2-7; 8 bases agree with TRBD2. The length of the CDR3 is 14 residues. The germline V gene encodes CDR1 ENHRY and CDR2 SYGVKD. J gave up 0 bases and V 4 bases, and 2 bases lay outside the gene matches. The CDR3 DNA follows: TGTGCCATCAGTGTCAGCGGGAGCTCCTACGAGCAGTACTTC. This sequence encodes CAISVSGSSYEQYF.